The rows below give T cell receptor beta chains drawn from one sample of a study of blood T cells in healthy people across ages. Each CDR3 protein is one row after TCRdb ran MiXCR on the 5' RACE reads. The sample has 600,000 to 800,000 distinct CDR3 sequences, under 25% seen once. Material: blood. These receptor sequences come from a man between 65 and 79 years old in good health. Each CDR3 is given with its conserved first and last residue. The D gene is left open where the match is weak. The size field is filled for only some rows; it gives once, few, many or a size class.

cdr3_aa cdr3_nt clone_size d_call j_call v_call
CATSDPVYPEQFF TGTGCCACCAGTGATCCCGTCTACCCTGAGCAGTTCTTC many - TRBJ2-1 TRBV24-1
CASKGLTEAFF TGTGCCAGTAAAGGGCTCACTGAAGCTTTCTTT few - TRBJ1-1 TRBV19
CSVEFRDKHYEQYF TGCAGCGTTGAATTTCGGGACAAGCATTACGAGCAGTACTTC many - TRBJ2-7 TRBV29-1
CASSVWEEEQFF TGTGCCAGCAGTGTGTGGGAGGAGGAGCAGTTCTTC once - TRBJ2-1 TRBV25-1
CASSHAGVNLGTQYF TGTGCCAGCAGCCATGCAGGGGTAAATCTTGGGACCCAGTACTTC - - TRBJ2-5 TRBV7-2
CASSDGTSGSGANVLTF TGTGCCAGCAGTGACGGGACTAGCGGCTCTGGGGCCAACGTCCTGACTTTC - TRBD2 TRBJ2-6 TRBV6-4
CASSLPSTGMDEKLFF TGTGCCAGCAGTTTACCCTCGACAGGGATGGATGAAAAACTGTTTTTT few TRBD1 TRBJ1-4 TRBV28
CASSPTSGIRTGELFF TGTGCCAGCTCACCTACTAGCGGGATACGGACCGGGGAGCTGTTTTTT few TRBD2 TRBJ2-2 TRBV18
CASSLAGAGVQDTQYF TGTGCCAGCAGCTTAGCGGGGGCGGGAGTGCAAGATACGCAGTATTTT - - TRBJ2-3 TRBV7-2
CASSGTGGLEQYF TGTGCCAGCAGCGGGACGGGAGGTCTCGAGCAGTACTTC - TRBD2 TRBJ2-7 TRBV28
CATSARTGPGEKLFF TGTGCCACCAGCGCGCGGACAGGGCCAGGGGAAAAACTGTTTTTT few TRBD1 TRBJ1-4 TRBV15
CANSFPLASGSIEETQYF TGCGCCAACAGCTTTCCCCTGGCTAGCGGGAGTATCGAAGAGACCCAGTACTTC - TRBD2 TRBJ2-5 TRBV5-1
CASGGWPPIWYF TGTGCCAGCGGTGGATGGCCACCCATCTGGTACTTC many - TRBJ2-5 TRBV28
CASKPAGQARPPQHF TGTGCCAGTAAACCGGCGGGACAGGCTCGACCGCCCCAGCATTTT few TRBD1 TRBJ1-5 TRBV19
CASSLVPGWQETQYF TGTGCCAGCAGCTTAGTGCCCGGGTGGCAAGAGACCCAGTACTTC many - TRBJ2-5 TRBV7-9
CASSLGQGVYEQYF TGTGCCAGCAGCTTGGGACAGGGGGTCTACGAGCAGTACTTC many TRBD1 TRBJ2-7 TRBV7-2
CATSSSEWGGETKNIQYF TGTGCCACCAGCAGTTCTGAGTGGGGGGGTGAGACCAAAAACATTCAGTACTTC - TRBD2 TRBJ2-4 TRBV15
CSARDRDTSLHEQYF TGCAGTGCTAGAGATCGGGACACCTCCCTACACGAGCAGTACTTC many - TRBJ2-7 TRBV20-1
CASSQMPGYVGSPLHF TGTGCCAGCAGCCAAATGCCCGGGTACGTTGGTTCACCCCTCCACTTT few - TRBJ1-6 TRBV3-1
CASSPRPLGDTGELFF TGCGCCAGCAGCCCACGACCGTTAGGGGACACCGGGGAGCTGTTTTTT - - TRBJ2-2 TRBV4-1
CSATSSPGLGLTF TGCAGTGCTACCAGCTCGCCGGGTCTGGGTTTAACCTTC few - TRBJ1-2 TRBV20-1
CSARTGTGGNEQFF TGCAGTGCTAGAACCGGGACAGGGGGTAATGAGCAGTTCTTC few TRBD1 TRBJ2-1 TRBV20-1
CASSLGTGWGEQYF TGTGCCAGCAGCTTAGGGACAGGGTGGGGCGAGCAGTACTTC few TRBD1 TRBJ2-7 TRBV11-2
CSARQTTGAYEQYF TGCAGTGCTAGGCAGACGACTGGAGCCTACGAGCAGTACTTC - - TRBJ2-7 TRBV20-1
CASSEALGSPMKNIQYF TGTGCCAGCAGTGAAGCGCTTGGGAGTCCCATGAAAAACATTCAGTACTTC - - TRBJ2-4 TRBV6-1
CSATRQGVDIQYF TGCAGTGCTACCCGACAGGGGGTGGACATTCAGTACTTC few TRBD1 TRBJ2-4 TRBV20-1
CASSLVAAEETQYF TGCGCCAGCAGCTTGGTTGCGGCAGAAGAGACCCAGTACTTC few - TRBJ2-5 TRBV5-1
CAGSSGSGRGAGELFF TGTGCCGGCAGCTCTGGAAGCGGTCGAGGGGCCGGGGAGCTGTTTTTT few - TRBJ2-2 TRBV7-9
CASNLPGLAETQYF TGTGCCAGCAACCTACCGGGACTAGCCGAGACCCAGTACTTC - TRBD2 TRBJ2-5 TRBV28
CASSPGPGQEPTEAFF TGCGCCAGCAGCCCGGGACCGGGACAGGAGCCCACTGAAGCTTTCTTT many TRBD1 TRBJ1-1 TRBV5-1
CSVSGQTPYEQYF TGCAGTGTTAGCGGCCAGACTCCCTACGAGCAGTACTTC - - TRBJ2-7 TRBV20-1
CASSASWTGRSETQYF TGTGCCAGCAGTGCGTCCTGGACGGGGCGCTCAGAGACCCAGTACTTC many - TRBJ2-5 TRBV12-3/TRBV12-4
CASTSTRNTEAFF TGTGCCAGCACCTCGACGAGGAACACTGAAGCTTTCTTT - - TRBJ1-1 TRBV3-1
CASKASGYEQYF TGTGCCAGCAAAGCTAGCGGCTACGAGCAGTACTTC - TRBD2 TRBJ2-7 TRBV27
CASSLSKETQYF TGCGCCAGCAGCTTGTCAAAAGAGACCCAGTACTTC many - TRBJ2-5 TRBV5-1
CASSSQGTSGTGANVLTF TGTGCCAGCAGCTCCCAGGGGACTAGCGGGACCGGGGCCAACGTCCTGACTTTC - TRBD2 TRBJ2-6 TRBV7-2
CASSYSGSGNEQFF TGCGCCAGCAGCTATAGCGGGAGTGGGAATGAGCAGTTCTTC - TRBD2 TRBJ2-1 TRBV5-1
CSAKYGGYNEQFF TGCAGTGCTAAGTATGGGGGATACAATGAGCAGTTCTTC few - TRBJ2-1 TRBV20-1
CSARDSVAASGGNEQFF TGCAGTGCTAGAGATTCAGTCGCGGCCAGTGGGGGCAATGAGCAGTTCTTC few - TRBJ2-1 TRBV20-1
CASRTWAGSYNEQFF TGTGCCAGCAGGACCTGGGCGGGTTCCTACAATGAGCAGTTCTTC many - TRBJ2-1 TRBV7-2
CASSLSGTASYEQYF TGTGCCAGCAGTCTTTCCGGGACAGCTTCCTACGAGCAGTACTTC - TRBD1 TRBJ2-7 TRBV28
CASSYTNSGQGSYTF TGTGCCAGCAGTTACACGAACTCAGGACAAGGGAGCTACACCTTC few - TRBJ1-2 TRBV6-5
CASTGASGTLTQYF TGTGCCAGCACAGGGGCTAGCGGGACGCTTACGCAGTATTTT - TRBD2 TRBJ2-3 TRBV12-3/TRBV12-4
CSVGVGDF TGCAGCGTTGGGGTCGGTGACTTC - - TRBJ2-5 TRBV29-1
CASSVAGAGTSGSGEQFF TGTGCCAGCAGCGTAGCTGGGGCCGGGACTAGCGGGAGTGGTGAGCAGTTCTTC - TRBD2 TRBJ2-1 TRBV9
CASNAYGASTDTQYF TGTGCCAGCAACGCCTACGGGGCTAGCACAGATACGCAGTATTTT many - TRBJ2-3 TRBV3-1
CASSPGLTANEQFF TGCGCCAGCAGCCCGGGACTAACAGCCAATGAGCAGTTCTTC few TRBD2 TRBJ2-1 TRBV5-1
CASSLAVTASYEQYF TGTGCCAGCAGCTTGGCCGTGACAGCCAGCTACGAGCAGTACTTC few - TRBJ2-7 TRBV5-6